This is a list of T cell receptor beta chains from one sample in a study of CD8+ T cells in alopecia areata. The repertoire was sequenced with immunoSEQ multiplex PCR; TCRdb's copy has only in-frame clones and lacks some. Of 150,000 or so clones in the sample, less than 70% are singletons; the top ten hold about 0.94%. The sample in question was CD4+ T cells sorted from blood, obtained at week 4, from a patient treated with tofacitinib. All receptors derive from a human donor with alopecia areata. Each CDR3 is given with its conserved first and last residue. A D gene is named only where the DNA matches it firmly. Rows give clone size only sometimes, using once, few, many, or a class for an expanded clone.

NA	TRBD2	TRBJ2-5	TRBV4-2	CASSQEASGGSMQTQYF	TGTGCCAGCAGCCAAGAGGCCAGCGGGGGGAGTATGCAGACCCAGTACTTC
NA	NA	TRBJ1-2	TRBV5-1	CASSLAGTTNYGYTF	TGCGCCAGCAGCTTGGCCGGGACAACTAACTATGGCTACACCTTC
few	NA	TRBJ2-5	TRBV5-1	CASSLQGQETQYF	TGCGCCAGCAGCCTCCAGGGGCAAGAGACCCAGTACTTC
NA	NA	TRBJ1-2	TRBV30	CAWNTIYGYTF	TGTGCCTGGAATACTATCTATGGCTACACCTTC
NA	TRBD2	TRBJ2-1	TRBV7-2	CASSPRGGRYNEQFF	TGTGCCAGCAGCCCTCGGGGGGGGCGCTACAATGAGCAGTTCTTC
NA	NA	TRBJ2-2	TRBV27	CASRRQELNTGELFF	TGTGCCAGCAGGCGACAGGAGTTGAACACCGGGGAGCTGTTTTTT
few	TRBD1	TRBJ2-2	TRBV5-1	CASSPGTANTGELFF	TGCGCCAGCAGCCCCGGGACAGCGAACACCGGGGAGCTGTTTTTT
NA	TRBD2	TRBJ2-3	TRBV28	CASSSRVAGASDTQYF	TGTGCCAGCAGTTCACGGGTAGCGGGGGCCTCAGATACGCAGTATTTT
NA	NA	TRBJ2-2	TRBV9	CASSVELDTGELFF	TGTGCCAGCAGCGTAGAACTAGACACCGGGGAGCTGTTTTTT
few	NA	TRBJ2-2	TRBV30	CAWSMLTGELFF	TGTGCCTGGAGTATGCTTACCGGGGAGCTGTTTTTT
NA	TRBD1	TRBJ1-6	TRBV11-2	CASSLDRGWSPLHF	TGTGCCAGCAGCTTAGACAGGGGGTGGTCACCCCTCCACTTT
NA	NA	TRBJ1-4	TRBV7-9	CASNLQGTEKLFF	TGTGCCAGCAACCTACAGGGTACCGAAAAACTGTTTTTT
NA	NA	TRBJ2-2	TRBV5-6	CASSLAKAYLVGELFF	TGTGCCAGCAGCTTGGCCAAGGCTTACCTTGTCGGGGAGCTGTTTTTT
NA	NA	TRBJ1-1	TRBV30	CAWNDWVDTEAFF	TGTGCCTGGAATGATTGGGTGGACACTGAAGCTTTCTTT
NA	NA	TRBJ1-2	TRBV14	CASSRNSIYGYTF	TGTGCCAGCAGCCGTAACAGCATCTATGGCTACACCTTC
NA	TRBD1	TRBJ2-2	TRBV30	CAWSVFGQVNTGELFF	TGTGCCTGGAGTGTATTTGGACAGGTCAACACCGGGGAGCTGTTTTTT
NA	NA	TRBJ2-4	TRBV30	CAWSRSRWALQYF	TGTGCCTGGAGTAGGTCGAGGTGGGCCCTTCAGTACTTC
NA	NA	TRBJ1-5	TRBV19	CASSINRGNQPQHF	TGTGCCAGTAGTATTAATCGGGGCAATCAGCCCCAGCATTTT
once	TRBD1	TRBJ1-2	TRBV7-9	CASSTGTGDGYTF	TGTGCCAGCAGCACGGGGACAGGGGATGGCTACACCTTC
NA	TRBD2	TRBJ2-1	TRBV6-6	CAGWGGSSYNEQFF	TGTGCCGGCTGGGGGGGGAGCTCCTACAATGAGCAGTTCTTC
NA	TRBD1	TRBJ1-5	TRBV19	CASSPNTGGGNQPQHF	TGTGCCAGTAGCCCAAACACAGGGGGCGGGAATCAGCCCCAGCATTTT
NA	TRBD1	TRBJ1-2	TRBV4-3	CASSQDEGGGYGYTF	TGCGCCAGCAGCCAAGACGAAGGGGGCGGCTATGGCTACACCTTC
NA	NA	TRBJ1-6	TRBV29-1	CSVEEAGRGSPLHF	TGCAGCGTTGAAGAAGCAGGGAGGGGTTCACCCCTCCACTTT
NA	TRBD1	TRBJ1-1	TRBV30	CAWSGGQYNTEAFF	TGTGCCTGGAGTGGGGGACAGTATAACACTGAAGCTTTCTTT
NA	TRBD1	TRBJ1-2	TRBV6-5	CASTRTGGASGYTF	TGTGCCAGCACAAGGACAGGGGGCGCATCTGGCTACACCTTC
NA	NA	TRBJ2-7	TRBV25-1	CASRLLESNEQYF	TGTGCCAGCAGATTGCTGGAATCCAACGAGCAGTACTTC
NA	NA	TRBJ2-6	TRBV29-1	CSVVEDGANVLTF	TGCAGCGTTGTCGAAGATGGGGCCAACGTCCTGACTTTC
NA	NA	TRBJ2-7	TRBV6-6	CASRPEQGSYEQYF	TGTGCCAGCAGACCTGAACAGGGATCCTACGAGCAGTACTTC
NA	TRBD2	TRBJ2-3	TRBV29-1	CSISPRGYTDTQYF	TGCAGCATATCTCCGCGGGGGTACACAGATACGCAGTATTTT
NA	TRBD1	TRBJ1-5	TRBV29-1	CSVSQGVGQPQHF	TGCAGCGTCTCACAGGGGGTTGGTCAGCCCCAGCATTTT
few	TRBD2	TRBJ2-3	TRBV29-1	CSGKAGGPDTQYF	TGCAGCGGAAAAGCGGGGGGACCAGATACGCAGTATTTT
NA	NA	TRBJ2-6	TRBV5-6	CASSPRGTGANVLTF	TGTGCCAGCAGCCCTAGGGGGACTGGGGCCAACGTCCTGACTTTC
NA	NA	TRBJ2-5	TRBV6-6	CASSYPQGKETQYF	TGTGCCAGCAGTTACCCTCAGGGCAAAGAGACCCAGTACTTC
NA	NA	TRBJ1-2	TRBV30	CAWSEGALGYTF	TGTGCCTGGAGTGAAGGGGCCCTGGGCTACACCTTC
medium-sized	TRBD1	TRBJ1-5	TRBV13	CASSQGGTGVSGPQHF	TGTGCCAGCAGCCAAGGTGGGACAGGAGTTTCTGGGCCCCAGCATTTT
NA	NA	TRBJ1-2	TRBV30	CAWTLKGGYTF	TGTGCCTGGACCTTAAAGGGCGGCTACACCTTC
NA	NA	TRBJ1-3	TRBV30	CAWTITGNTIYF	TGTGCCTGGACCATCACGGGAAACACCATATATTTT
NA	NA	TRBJ1-6	TRBV4-1	CASSQDPDRYNSPLHF	TGCGCCAGCAGCCAAGATCCCGACAGATATAATTCACCCCTCCACTTT
few	NA	TRBJ2-4	TRBV5-1	CASSLEEAKNIQYF	TGCGCCAGCAGCTTGGAGGAGGCCAAAAACATTCAGTACTTC
NA	NA	TRBJ1-3	TRBV11-2	CASSLSNVGNTIYF	TGTGCCAGCAGCTTATCAAATGTGGGAAACACCATATATTTT
few	NA	TRBJ1-2	TRBV5-4	CASRPRTGGNYGYTF	TGTGCCAGCAGACCCCGGACCGGGGGCAACTATGGCTACACCTTC
NA	NA	TRBJ2-1	TRBV5-1	CASSLVAGFDEQFF	TGCGCCAGCAGCTTGGTGGCTGGTTTCGATGAGCAGTTCTTC
NA	TRBD1	TRBJ1-5	TRBV27	CASSFQGGGQPQHF	TGTGCCAGCAGTTTTCAGGGGGGGGGTCAGCCCCAGCATTTT
NA	NA	TRBJ2-3	TRBV29-1	CSVGWGRVDTQYF	TGCAGCGTCGGTTGGGGCCGGGTGGATACGCAGTATTTT
NA	TRBD2	TRBJ2-4	TRBV19	CASRSSGAKNIQYF	TGTGCCAGTAGGTCTAGCGGGGCCAAAAACATTCAGTACTTC
NA	TRBD1	TRBJ2-1	TRBV30	CAWSGGTAWEQFF	TGTGCCTGGAGTGGAGGGACAGCATGGGAGCAGTTCTTC
NA	NA	TRBJ2-5	TRBV29-1	CSVDPGQETQYF	TGCAGCGTTGACCCAGGTCAAGAGACCCAGTACTTC
few	NA	TRBJ2-7	TRBV5-5	CASSLAGNSYEQYF	TGTGCCAGCAGCTTGGCGGGGAACTCCTACGAGCAGTACTTC
NA	NA	TRBJ2-5	TRBV5-4	CASSTESQETQYF	TGTGCCAGCAGCACGGAGTCCCAAGAGACCCAGTACTTC
once	TRBD2	TRBJ2-5	TRBV30	CAWRGLAGVETQYF	TGTGCCTGGAGGGGGCTAGCGGGCGTAGAGACCCAGTACTTC